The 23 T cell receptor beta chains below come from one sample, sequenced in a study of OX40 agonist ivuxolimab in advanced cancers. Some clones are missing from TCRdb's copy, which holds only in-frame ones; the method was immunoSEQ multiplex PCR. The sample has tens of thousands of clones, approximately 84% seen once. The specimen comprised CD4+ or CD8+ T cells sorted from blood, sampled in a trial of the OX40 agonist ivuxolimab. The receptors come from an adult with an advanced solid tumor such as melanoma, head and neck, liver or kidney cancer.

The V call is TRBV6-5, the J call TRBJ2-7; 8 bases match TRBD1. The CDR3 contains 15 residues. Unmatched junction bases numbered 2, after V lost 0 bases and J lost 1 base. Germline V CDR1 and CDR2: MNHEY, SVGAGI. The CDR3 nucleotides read TGTGCCAGCAGTTACTCAAGGGACAGGTCCTACGAGCAGTACTTC. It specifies CASSYSRDRSYEQYF.

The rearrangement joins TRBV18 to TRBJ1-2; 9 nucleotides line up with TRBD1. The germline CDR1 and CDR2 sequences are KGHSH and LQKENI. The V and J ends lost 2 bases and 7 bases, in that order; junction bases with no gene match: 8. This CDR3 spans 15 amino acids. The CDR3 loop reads CASSPGTGSVSGYTF. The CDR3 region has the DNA TGTGCCAGCTCACCAGGGACAGGGTCGGTTAGTGGCTACACCTTC.

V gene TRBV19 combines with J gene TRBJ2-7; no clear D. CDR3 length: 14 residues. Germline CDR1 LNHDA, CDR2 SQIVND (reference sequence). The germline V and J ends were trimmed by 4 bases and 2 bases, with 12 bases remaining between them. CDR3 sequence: CASSSWRKTYEQYF. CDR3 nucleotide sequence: TGTGCCAGTAGTAGCTGGCGGAAAACCTACGAGCAGTACTTC. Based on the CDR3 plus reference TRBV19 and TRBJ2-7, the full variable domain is DGGITQSPKYLFRKEGQNVTLSCEQNLNHDAMYWYRQDPGQGLRLIYYSQIVNDFQKGDIAEGYSVSREKKESFPLTVTSAQKNPTAFYLCASSSWRKTYEQYFGPGTRLTVT.

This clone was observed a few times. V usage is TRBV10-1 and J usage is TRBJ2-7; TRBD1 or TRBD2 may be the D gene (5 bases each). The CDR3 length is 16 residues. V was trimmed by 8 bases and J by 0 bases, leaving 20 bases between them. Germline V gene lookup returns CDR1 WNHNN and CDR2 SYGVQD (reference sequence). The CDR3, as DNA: TGCGCCAGCCCCGCAGACGGGGCAGCGAGCTCCTACGAGCAGTACTTC. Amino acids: CASPADGAASSYEQYF.

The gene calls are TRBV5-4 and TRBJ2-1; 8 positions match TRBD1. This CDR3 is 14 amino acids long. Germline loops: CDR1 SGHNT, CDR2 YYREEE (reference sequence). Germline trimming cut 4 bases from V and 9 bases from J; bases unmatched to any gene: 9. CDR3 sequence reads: CASSPEGQGREQFF. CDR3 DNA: TGTGCCAGCAGCCCAGAAGGACAGGGTCGTGAGCAGTTCTTC.

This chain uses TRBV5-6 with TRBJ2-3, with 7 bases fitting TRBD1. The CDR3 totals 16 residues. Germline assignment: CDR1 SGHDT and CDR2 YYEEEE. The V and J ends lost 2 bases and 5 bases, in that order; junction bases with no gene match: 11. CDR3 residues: CASSFGQDHSRDTQYF. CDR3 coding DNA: TGTGCCAGCAGCTTCGGACAGGACCATTCTAGAGATACGCAGTATTTT.

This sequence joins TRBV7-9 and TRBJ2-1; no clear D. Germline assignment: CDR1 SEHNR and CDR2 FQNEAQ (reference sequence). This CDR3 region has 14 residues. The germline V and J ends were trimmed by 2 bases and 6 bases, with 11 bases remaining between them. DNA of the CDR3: TGTGCCAGCAGCTTATTACAGAACGCCAATGAGCAGTTCTTC. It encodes CASSLLQNANEQFF.

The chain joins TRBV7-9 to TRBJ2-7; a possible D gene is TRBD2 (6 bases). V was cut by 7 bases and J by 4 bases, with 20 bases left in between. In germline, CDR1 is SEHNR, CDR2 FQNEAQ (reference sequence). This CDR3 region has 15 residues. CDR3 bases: TGTGCCAGCACCGCTACGGACGGGAGTGAGTACGAGCAGTACTTC. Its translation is CASTATDGSEYEQYF.

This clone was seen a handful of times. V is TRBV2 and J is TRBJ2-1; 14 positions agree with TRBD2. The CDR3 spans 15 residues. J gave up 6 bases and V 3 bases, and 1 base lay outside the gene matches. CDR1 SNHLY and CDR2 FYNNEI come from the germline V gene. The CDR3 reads CASSEGLAGVNEQFF. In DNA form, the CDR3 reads TGTGCCAGCAGTGAGGGACTAGCGGGAGTCAATGAGCAGTTCTTC.

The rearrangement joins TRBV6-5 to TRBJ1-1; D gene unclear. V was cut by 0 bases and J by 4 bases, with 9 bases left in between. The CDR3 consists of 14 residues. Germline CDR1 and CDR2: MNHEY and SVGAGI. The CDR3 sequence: CASSYSGETTEAFF. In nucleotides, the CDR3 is TGTGCCAGCAGTTACTCTGGTGAAACCACTGAAGCTTTCTTT.

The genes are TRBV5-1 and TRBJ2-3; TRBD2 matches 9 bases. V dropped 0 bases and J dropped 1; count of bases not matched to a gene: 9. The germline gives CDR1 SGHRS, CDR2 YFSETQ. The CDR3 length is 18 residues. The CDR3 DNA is TGCGCCAGCAGCTTGGGACTAGCGGTAGGGAGGGGCACAGATACGCAGTATTTT. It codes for CASSLGLAVGRGTDTQYF.

The CDR3 protein is CASSGGTSGANTPSTDTQYF. The CDR3 nucleotides are TGTGCCAGTAGTGGGGGGACTAGCGGAGCGAACACCCCTAGCACAGATACGCAGTATTTT. The chain is built from TRBV19 and TRBJ2-3, with TRBD2 identical over 11 bases. The CDR3 length is 20 residues. Germline V CDR1 and CDR2: LNHDA, SQIVND (reference sequence). Trimming cost V 5 bases and J 0 bases; bases outside gene matches: 16.

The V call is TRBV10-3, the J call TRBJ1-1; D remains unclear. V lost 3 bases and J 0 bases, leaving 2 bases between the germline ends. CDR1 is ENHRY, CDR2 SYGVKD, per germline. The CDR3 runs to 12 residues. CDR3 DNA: TGTGCCATCAGTGATCTGAACACTGAAGCTTTCTTT. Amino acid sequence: CAISDLNTEAFF.

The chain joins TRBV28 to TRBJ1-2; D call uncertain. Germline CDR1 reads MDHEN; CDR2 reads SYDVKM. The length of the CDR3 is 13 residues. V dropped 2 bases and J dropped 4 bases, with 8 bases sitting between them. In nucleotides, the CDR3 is TGTGCCAGCAGTTTAAGTACGTTCTATGGCTACACCTTC. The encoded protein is CASSLSTFYGYTF.

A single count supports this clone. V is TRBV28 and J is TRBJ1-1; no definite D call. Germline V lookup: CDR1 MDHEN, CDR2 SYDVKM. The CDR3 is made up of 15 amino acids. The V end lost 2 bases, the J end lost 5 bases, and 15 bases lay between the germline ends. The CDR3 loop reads CASSLGESHGTEAFF. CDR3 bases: TGTGCCAGCAGTTTAGGGGAGTCGCATGGAACTGAAGCTTTCTTT.

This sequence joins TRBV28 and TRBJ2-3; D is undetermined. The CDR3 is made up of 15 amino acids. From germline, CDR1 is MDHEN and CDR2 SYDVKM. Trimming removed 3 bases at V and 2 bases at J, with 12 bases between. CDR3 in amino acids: CASSLSAPLTDTQYF. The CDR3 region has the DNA TGTGCCAGCAGTTTGTCTGCTCCTCTCACAGATACGCAGTATTTT. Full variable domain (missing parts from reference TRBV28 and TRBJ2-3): DVKVTQSSRYLVKRTGEKVFLECVQDMDHENMFWYRQDPGLGLRLIYFSYDVKMKEKGDIPEGYSVSREKKERFSLILESASTNQTSMYLCASSLSAPLTDTQYFGPGTRLTVL.

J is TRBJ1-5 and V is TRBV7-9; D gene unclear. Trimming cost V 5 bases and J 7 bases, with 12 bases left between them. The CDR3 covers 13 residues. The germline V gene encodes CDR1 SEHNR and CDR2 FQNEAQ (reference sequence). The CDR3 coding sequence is TGTGCCAGCAGCCAAGATCCCGAACAGCCCCAGCATTTT. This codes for CASSQDPEQPQHF.

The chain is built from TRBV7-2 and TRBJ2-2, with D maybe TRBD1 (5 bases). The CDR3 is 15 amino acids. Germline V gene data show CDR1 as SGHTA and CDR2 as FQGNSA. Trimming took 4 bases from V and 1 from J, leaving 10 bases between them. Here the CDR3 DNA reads TGTGCCAGCAGCTCTAGACAGCGGAACACCGGGGAGCTGTTTTTT. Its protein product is CASSSRQRNTGELFF.

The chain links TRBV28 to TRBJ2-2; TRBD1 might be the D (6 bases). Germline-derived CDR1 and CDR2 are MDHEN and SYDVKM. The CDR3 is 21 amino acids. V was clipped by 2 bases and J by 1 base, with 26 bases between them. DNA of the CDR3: TGTGCCAGCAGTTTAGCAGGGGTAGGGACGGCGAGTCAGGGGAACACCGGGGAGCTGTTTTTT. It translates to CASSLAGVGTASQGNTGELFF. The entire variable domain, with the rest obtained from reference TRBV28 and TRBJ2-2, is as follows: DVKVTQSSRYLVKRTGEKVFLECVQDMDHENMFWYRQDPGLGLRLIYFSYDVKMKEKGDIPEGYSVSREKKERFSLILESASTNQTSMYLCASSLAGVGTASQGNTGELFFGEGSRLTVL.

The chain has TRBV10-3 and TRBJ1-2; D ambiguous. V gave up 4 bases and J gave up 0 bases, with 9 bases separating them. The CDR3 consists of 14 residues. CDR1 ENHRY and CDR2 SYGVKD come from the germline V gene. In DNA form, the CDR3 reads TGTGCCATCAGTGTCGGTTTAGCTAACTATGGCTACACCTTC. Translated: CAISVGLANYGYTF.

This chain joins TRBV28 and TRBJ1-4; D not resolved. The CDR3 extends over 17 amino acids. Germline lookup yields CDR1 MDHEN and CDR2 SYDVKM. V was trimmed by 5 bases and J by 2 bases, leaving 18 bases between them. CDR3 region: CASSHPGGVGTNEKLFF. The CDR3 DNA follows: TGTGCCAGCAGTCACCCGGGCGGGGTGGGCACTAATGAAAAACTGTTTTTT.

The DNA of the CDR3 is TGTGCCAGCAGCTTAGTAGCCAGCTCCTACGAGCAGTACTTC. Its protein is CASSLVASSYEQYF. The chain links TRBV11-2 to TRBJ2-7, with D unclear. CDR1 and CDR2 from the germline V gene are SGHAT and FQNNGV. CDR3 length equals 14 residues. V was trimmed by 1 base and J by 0 bases, leaving 7 bases between them. Combining the CDR3 with reference TRBV11-2 and TRBJ2-7 gives the whole variable domain EAGVAQSPRYKIIEKRQSVAFWCNPISGHATLYWYQQILGQGPKLLIQFQNNGVVDDSQLPKDRFSAERLKGVDSTLKIQPAKLEDSAVYLCASSLVASSYEQYFGPGTRLTVT.

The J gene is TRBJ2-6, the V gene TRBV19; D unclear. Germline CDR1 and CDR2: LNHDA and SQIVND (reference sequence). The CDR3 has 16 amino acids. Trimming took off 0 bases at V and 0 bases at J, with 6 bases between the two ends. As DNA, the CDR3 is TGTGCCAGTAGTATAGAAGGGATCTCTGGGGCCAACGTCCTGACTTTC. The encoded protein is CASSIEGISGANVLTF.